This is a list of T cell receptor beta chains from one sample in a study of Graves' ophthalmopathy and Graves' hyperthyroidism. MiXCR, applied by TCRdb to the multiplex PCR reads, yields one record per CDR3 protein. The table lists hundreds of thousands of distinct CDR3 sequences, under 50% of them singletons. Sequenced material: peripheral blood. All receptors come from an adult man with Graves' ophthalmopathy. Each CDR3 is given with its conserved first and last residue. The D gene is left open where the match is weak. Not all rows give a size; the values are once, few, many and, for expanded clones, a class.

J	V	D	size	CDR3	DNA
TRBJ2-7	TRBV13	-	many	CASSLHGYEQYF	TGTGCCAGCAGCTTACACGGATACGAGCAGTACTTC
TRBJ1-6	TRBV7-2	-	many	CASSLVGRGDYNSPLHF	TGTGCCAGCAGCTTAGTTGGCAGGGGCGACTATAATTCACCCCTCCACTTT
TRBJ1-5	TRBV2	-	few	CASSSDRINQPQHF	TGTGCCAGCAGTTCCGACAGGATAAATCAGCCCCAGCATTTT
TRBJ2-7	TRBV5-1	-	few	CASSLVATGPESEQYF	TGCGCCAGCAGCTTGGTAGCAACGGGACCCGAATCCGAGCAGTACTTC
TRBJ2-7	TRBV5-1	-	many	CASSLEPGAAYEQYF	TGCGCCAGCAGCTTGGAACCGGGGGCGGCCTACGAGCAGTACTTC
TRBJ2-7	TRBV7-2	-	-	CVSSAGQGRDEQYF	TGTGTCAGCAGCGCCGGACAAGGACGGGACGAGCAGTACTTC
TRBJ2-7	TRBV25-1	TRBD1	-	CASSYISGQGLYEQYF	TGTGCCAGCAGTTATATTTCGGGACAGGGCCTTTATGAGCAGTACTTC
TRBJ2-2	TRBV5-1	-	-	CASSWSGEQFF	TGCGCCAGCAGCTGGAGTGGTGAGCAGTTTTTT
TRBJ1-6	TRBV7-2	TRBD1	many	CASSLALGTGGSPLHF	TGTGCCAGCAGCTTAGCTTTAGGGACAGGGGGTTCACCCCTCCACTTT
TRBJ1-2	TRBV24-1	TRBD1	-	CATSDPERQGAYTF	TGTGCCACCAGTGACCCTGAAAGGCAGGGGGCCTACACCTTC
TRBJ2-7	TRBV3-1	-	-	CASSQGSLSYEQYF	TGTGCCAGCAGCCAAGGGTCTCTCTCCTACGAGCAGTACTTC
TRBJ2-1	TRBV19	-	-	CASSTYNEQFF	TGTGCCAGTAGTACTTACAATGAGCAGTTCTTC
TRBJ1-4	TRBV9	-	-	CASSVGDANEKLLF	TGTGCCAGCAGCGTAGGGGACGCTAATGAAAAACTGCTTTTT
TRBJ2-5	TRBV9	-	-	CASSANRDSRQETQYF	TGTGCCAGCAGCGCTAACCGGGACTCCCGGCAAGAGACCCAGTACTTC
TRBJ1-1	TRBV10-3	-	-	CASRTSGGNTEAFF	TGTGCCAGCCGCACATCCGGGGGAAACACTGAAGCTTTCTTT
TRBJ1-5	TRBV12-3/TRBV12-4	-	few	CASRPSGSNQPQHF	TGTGCTAGCCGACCTTCAGGGAGCAATCAGCCCCAGCATTTT
TRBJ2-5	TRBV2	TRBD1	many	CASEDRGGETQYF	TGTGCCAGCGAAGACAGGGGTGGAGAGACCCAGTACTTC
TRBJ1-1	TRBV10-3	-	many	CAISEYRGNPAVNTEAFF	TGTGCCATCAGTGAGTATAGGGGCAATCCGGCTGTCAACACTGAAGCTTTCTTT
TRBJ2-7	TRBV7-2	TRBD1	few	CASSFRSDRGHEQYF	TGTGCCAGCAGCTTTAGGAGCGACAGGGGCCACGAGCAGTACTTC
TRBJ2-5	TRBV15	-	many	CATSRDAPGQETQYF	TGTGCCACCAGCAGAGATGCCCCAGGGCAAGAGACCCAGTACTTC
TRBJ2-7	TRBV6-2/TRBV6-3	TRBD1	-	CASRLPYDRAAEQYF	TGTGCCAGCAGATTACCGTACGACAGGGCGGCCGAGCAGTACTTC
TRBJ1-6	TRBV9	-	few	CASSQALTSPLHF	TGTGCCAGCAGCCAAGCCCTCACTTCACCCCTCCACTTT
TRBJ2-7	TRBV24-1	-	many	CATSDPGEREQYF	TGTGCCACCAGTGATCCGGGGGAACGTGAGCAGTACTTC
TRBJ2-7	TRBV29-1	-	many	CSVSQVTHEQYF	TGCAGCGTTTCACAGGTGACCCACGAGCAGTACTTC
TRBJ2-5	TRBV24-1	-	once	CAISESGPDQPQYF	TGTGCCATCAGTGAGTCCGGACCGGATCAGCCCCAGTACTTC
TRBJ1-1	TRBV29-1	-	-	CSVGELNTEAFF	TGCAGCGTAGGCGAGCTGAACACTGAAGCTTTCTTT
TRBJ2-5	TRBV9	-	few	CASSVDSRGVKETQYF	TGTGCCAGCAGCGTAGATTCGCGGGGCGTAAAAGAGACCCAGTACTTC
TRBJ1-6	TRBV4-1	-	few	CASSQPRDAYNSPLHF	TGCGCCAGCAGCCAACCTCGGGATGCCTATAATTCACCCCTCCACTTT
TRBJ2-2	TRBV29-1	-	many	CSVEKVPGELFF	TGCAGCGTTGAAAAGGTTCCCGGGGAGCTGTTTTTT
TRBJ2-7	TRBV7-9	-	-	CASSLGQYGNEQYF	TGTGCCAGCAGCTTAGGGCAGTATGGCAACGAGCAGTACTTC
TRBJ2-7	TRBV10-2	-	many	CASSQIMGPTEQYF	TGCGCCAGCAGCCAGATCATGGGTCCAACCGAGCAGTACTTC
TRBJ2-5	TRBV12-3/TRBV12-4	-	few	CASTVREPKRQETQYF	TGTGCCAGCACCGTAAGGGAACCTAAGAGACAAGAGACCCAGTACTTC
TRBJ2-2	TRBV5-1	-	-	CASSFGGFPNTGELFF	TGCGCCAGCAGCTTTGGAGGCTTTCCGAACACCGGGGAGCTGTTTTTT
TRBJ2-5	TRBV10-3	-	-	CAAQGTQYF	TGTGCCGCACAGGGGACCCAGTACTTC
TRBJ1-3	TRBV6-5	TRBD1	-	CASRTQGAGGNTIYF	TGTGCCAGCAGAACCCAGGGGGCCGGTGGAAACACCATATATTTT
TRBJ2-2	TRBV12-3/TRBV12-4	TRBD1	few	CASSPGQGPGELFF	TGTGCCAGCAGCCCGGGACAGGGGCCCGGGGAGCTGTTTTTT
TRBJ2-7	TRBV4-1	-	-	CASRGLVDEQYF	TGCGCCAGCAGGGGTCTCGTGGACGAGCAGTACTTC
TRBJ1-1	TRBV25-1	-	many	CASSEGLDAFF	TGTGCCAGCAGTGAGGGGTTAGATGCTTTCTTT
TRBJ2-7	TRBV7-9	TRBD1	many	CASRMSGTGASYEQYF	TGTGCCAGCAGGATGTCGGGGACAGGGGCGTCCTACGAGCAGTACTTC
TRBJ2-1	TRBV10-3	-	-	CAISDIDSRFEQFF	TGTGCCATCAGTGACATAGACAGCCGATTTGAGCAGTTCTTC
TRBJ2-3	TRBV7-9	TRBD2	few	CASSLAGAFGDTQYF	TGTGCCAGCAGCCTAGCGGGGGCATTTGGGGATACGCAGTATTTT
TRBJ2-5	TRBV5-6	-	many	CASSPTTSRETQYF	TGTGCCAGCAGCCCAACGACTAGTCGAGAGACCCAGTACTTC
TRBJ2-5	TRBV6-1	TRBD2	many	CASIKLAGREETQYF	TGTGCCAGCATAAAACTAGCGGGTCGGGAAGAGACCCAGTACTTC
TRBJ2-5	TRBV7-9	TRBD2	-	CASSPGGGGKTQYF	TGTGCCAGCAGCCCGGGTGGCGGGGGGAAGACCCAGTACTTC
TRBJ1-1	TRBV7-9	-	many	CASSLSEQGAEAFF	TGTGCCAGCAGCTTATCCGAACAGGGCGCTGAAGCTTTCTTT
TRBJ1-2	TRBV19	TRBD1	-	CASSRGQGLGYTF	TGTGCCAGCAGCCGCGGACAGGGCCTTGGCTACACCTTC
TRBJ2-5	TRBV7-2	-	-	CASSPTTGVRGETQYF	TGTGCCAGCAGTCCGACCACGGGGGTACGAGGGGAGACCCAGTACTTC
TRBJ2-6	TRBV10-3	TRBD1	-	CAITGQGRSGANVLTF	TGTGCCATCACGGGACAGGGACGCTCTGGGGCCAACGTCCTGACTTTC
TRBJ2-7	TRBV20-1	-	-	CSATFLGGWDEQYF	TGCAGTGCTACCTTTTTAGGGGGGTGGGACGAGCAGTACTTC
TRBJ2-7	TRBV24-1	-	many	CATSAGAGEQYF	TGTGCCACCAGTGCAGGGGCGGGGGAGCAGTACTTC
TRBJ2-5	TRBV7-9	-	-	CASSQDRVDQYF	TGTGCCAGCAGCCAAGATAGGGTAGACCAGTACTTC
TRBJ1-2	TRBV5-4	TRBD1	few	CASSQGAGTEKYYGYTF	TGCGCCAGCAGCCAAGGAGCCGGGACAGAAAAGTACTATGGCTACACCTTC
TRBJ2-2	TRBV7-9	-	many	CASSLRLGELFF	TGTGCCAGCAGCTTAAGGCTCGGGGAGCTGTTTTTT
TRBJ2-1	TRBV7-9	TRBD2	-	CATSSTSGAPYNEQFF	TGTGCCACCAGTTCTACTAGCGGGGCACCCTACAATGAGCAGTTCTTC
TRBJ2-6	TRBV7-9	-	many	CASSLIRDSGANVLTF	TGTGCCAGCAGCCTTATTAGGGACTCTGGGGCCAACGTCCTGACTTTC
TRBJ2-2	TRBV2	-	-	CASKGGLRELFF	TGTGCCAGCAAGGGGGGGTTAAGGGAGCTGTTTTTT